Listed here is a single T cell receptor beta chain. The antigen is unknown. The CDR3 is made up of 14 amino acids. Trimming cost V 5 bases and J 4 bases; bases outside gene matches: 7. Germline V gene lookup returns CDR1 SGHAT and CDR2 FQNNGV. The record originates from a study of T cell responses to AZD1222 COVID-19 vaccine. Overall study results and limits: CD4 TCRs covered the whole spike, strongest at regions 160-218 and 743-854. Sampling captured repertoires only after the peak T cell response. As reported, nearly half of all spike-specific TCRs target variant regions that are unmutated.

The assay was immunoSEQ multiplex PCR, and TCRdb's table has in-frame clones only and misses some. Of under 200,000 clones in the sample, 93% were seen once. The rearrangement uses TRBV11-2 and TRBJ1-1; 7 bases line up with TRBD1. This specimen consisted of peripheral blood, obtained on day 0 of AZD1222 vaccination. The TCR sequence derives from an adult in good health. In DNA, the CDR3 is TGTGCCAGCAGCGCAAGACAGGGCGGCACTGAAGCTTTCTTT. Its protein is CASSARQGGTEAFF.